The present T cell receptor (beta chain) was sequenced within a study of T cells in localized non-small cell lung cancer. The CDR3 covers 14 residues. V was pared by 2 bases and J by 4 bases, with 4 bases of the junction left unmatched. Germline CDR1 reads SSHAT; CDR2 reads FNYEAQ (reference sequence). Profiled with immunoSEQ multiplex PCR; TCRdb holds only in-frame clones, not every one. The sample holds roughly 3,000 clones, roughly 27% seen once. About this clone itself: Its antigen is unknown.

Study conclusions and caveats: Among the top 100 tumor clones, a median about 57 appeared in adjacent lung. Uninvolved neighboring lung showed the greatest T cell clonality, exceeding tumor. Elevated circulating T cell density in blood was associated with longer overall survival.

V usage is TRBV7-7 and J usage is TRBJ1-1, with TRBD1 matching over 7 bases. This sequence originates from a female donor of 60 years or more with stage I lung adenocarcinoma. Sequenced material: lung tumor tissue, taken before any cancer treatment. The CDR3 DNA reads TGTGCCAGCAGCTTAAACAGGGGATCCACTGAAGCTTTCTTT. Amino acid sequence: CASSLNRGSTEAFF.